The 26 T cell receptor beta chains below come from one sample, sequenced in a study of identical twins. MiXCR was run by TCRdb on the 5' RACE reads, yielding one entry per CDR3 protein. The data hold about 690,000 distinct CDR3 sequences, with approximately 21% observed a single time. In addition, the sample was reused for a study of T cells expressing NK-cell markers.

The sample was PBMCs. The receptors were gathered from a woman younger than 30 in good health.

The chain recombines TRBV12-3 or TRBV12-4 with TRBJ2-1, with 9 bases that match TRBD2. The CDR3 is 13 residues long. The V segment lost 10 bases and the J segment 4 bases; nucleotides outside the gene matches: 5. The CDR3 DNA sequence: TGTGCCACCGCGACTAGCGGTTACAATGAGCAGTTCTTC. Translated: CATATSGYNEQFF.

The chain carries TRBV23-1 and TRBJ1-6; D may be TRBD1 (5 bases). TRBV23-1 is an open reading frame whose function is uncertain. CDR3 length: 16 residues. Between the trimmed V and J ends, which lost 3 bases and 7 bases, there was a span of 16 bases. The CDR3 protein is CASSQGPTEKNSPLHF. CDR3 nucleotide sequence: TGCGCCAGCAGTCAGGGACCGACAGAGAAGAATTCACCCCTCCACTTT.

This clonotype was seen many times. The V gene is TRBV13, the J gene TRBJ2-7, with D unresolved. Trimming removed 2 bases from V and 5 bases from J, with 4 bases in between. In germline, CDR1 is PRHDT, CDR2 FYEKMQ (reference sequence). The CDR3 covers 11 residues. CDR3 DNA: TGTGCCAGCAGCTTAATGGACGAGCAGTACTTC. Translated, it gives CASSLMDEQYF.

The sample holds many counts of this clonotype. The V and J genes are TRBV20-1 and TRBJ2-5; TRBD1 aligns across 9 bases. V trimming: 3 bases; J trimming: 4 bases; junction bases outside the gene matches: 15. The germline V gene encodes CDR1 DFQATT and CDR2 SNEGSKA (reference sequence). This CDR3 has 17 amino acids. CDR3 loop: CSARGSRIQGARETQYF. The CDR3 bases are TGCAGTGCTAGGGGATCTAGAATACAGGGGGCGAGAGAGACCCAGTACTTC.

The chain joins TRBV7-9 to TRBJ2-5; the D is unclear. The germline V gene has CDR1 SEHNR and CDR2 FQNEAQ (reference sequence). Between the trimmed V and J ends, which lost 7 bases and 5 bases, there was a span of 11 bases. The CDR3 has 12 amino acids. The CDR3 spells CASTPTRETQYF. In nucleotides, the CDR3 is TGTGCCAGCACCCCAACCAGGGAGACCCAGTACTTC.

This clonotype appeared a few times. This chain uses TRBV20-1 with TRBJ2-3; D is perhaps TRBD2 (6 bases). Between the trimmed V and J ends, which lost 5 bases and 4 bases, there was a span of 16 bases. The V gene's germline CDR1 is DFQATT and CDR2 SNEGSKA (reference sequence). The CDR3 sequence is 14 residues long. The CDR3 loop reads CSAGDGSIADTQYF. The CDR3 DNA follows: TGCAGTGCTGGCGACGGGAGCATAGCAGATACGCAGTATTTT.

The chain is built from TRBV19 and TRBJ2-1; TRBD2 matches 12 bases. The CDR3 runs 17 residues. V was pared by 5 bases and J by 7 bases, with 12 bases of the junction left unmatched. From germline, CDR1 is LNHDA and CDR2 SQIVND (reference sequence). CDR3 residues: CASSLRLAGAFGNEQFF. The CDR3 coding sequence is TGTGCCAGTAGTTTAAGACTAGCGGGAGCTTTCGGAAATGAGCAGTTCTTC.

The CDR3 region is CSARARVGAGVEQYF. The CDR3 DNA sequence: TGCAGTGCTAGAGCCCGGGTCGGTGCGGGAGTCGAGCAGTACTTC. The chain joins TRBV20-1 to TRBJ2-7; 7 bases agree with TRBD2. Germline V gene data show CDR1 as DFQATT and CDR2 as SNEGSKA (reference sequence). The CDR3 contains 15 residues. V shed 1 base, J shed 6 bases, and the junction held 12 bases outside the gene matches.

This clonotype has only a few counts. The V and J genes are TRBV20-1 and TRBJ1-1, with D unclear. The CDR3 is 13 residues long. Germline V gene data show CDR1 as DFQATT and CDR2 as SNEGSKA (reference sequence). V lost 6 bases to trimming and J lost 1 base, with 12 bases between them. The CDR3, as DNA: TGCAGTGCCTACGACACTGAGAACACTGAAGCTTTCTTT. It encodes CSAYDTENTEAFF.

This clonotype was counted only a few times. The chain employs TRBV11-2 and TRBJ2-3; D possibly corresponds to TRBD2 (6 bases). This CDR3 is 14 amino acids long. V was clipped by 5 bases and J by 2 bases, with 11 bases between them. The germline V gene has CDR1 SGHAT and CDR2 FQNNGV. The chain's CDR3 is CASSGRGTTDTQYF. The CDR3 DNA reads TGTGCCAGCAGCGGACGCGGGACCACAGATACGCAGTATTTT. Complete variable domain (other parts from reference TRBV11-2 and TRBJ2-3): EAGVAQSPRYKIIEKRQSVAFWCNPISGHATLYWYQQILGQGPKLLIQFQNNGVVDDSQLPKDRFSAERLKGVDSTLKIQPAKLEDSAVYLCASSGRGTTDTQYFGPGTRLTVL.

This clonotype showed up just a few times. The CDR3 region is CASSYSRGTSYEQYF. DNA for the CDR3: TGTGCCAGCAGTTACTCACGGGGAACGTCCTACGAGCAGTACTTC. The chain employs TRBV6-5 and TRBJ2-7, with a tentative D call TRBD2 (5 bases). V dropped 0 bases and J dropped 1 base, with 10 bases sitting between them. Per germline, CDR1 MNHEY and CDR2 SVGAGI. The CDR3 runs to 15 residues.

The chain employs TRBV5-1 and TRBJ2-7; possibly TRBD1 or TRBD2 for D (6 bases each). The germline CDR1 and CDR2 sequences are SGHRS and YFSETQ. This CDR3 contains 12 residues. V dropped 4 bases and J dropped 9 bases, with 14 bases sitting between them. The DNA for the CDR3 is TGCGCCAGCAGCCAGGAGGGGGTCGGGCAGTACTTC. It yields the protein CASSQEGVGQYF.

This clonotype was counted only a few times. The chain uses TRBV30 and TRBJ2-3, with D perhaps being TRBD1 or TRBD2 (5 bases each). The CDR3 runs to 17 residues. Trimming removed 4 bases at V and 0 bases at J, with 20 bases between. Germline assignment: CDR1 GTSNPN and CDR2 SVGIG (reference sequence). For the CDR3, the DNA is TGTGCCTGGAAGGGGCGGGCCAGCCCCACTAGCACAGATACGCAGTATTTT. Protein: CAWKGRASPTSTDTQYF.

The chain uses TRBV13 and TRBJ1-1; TRBD1 matches 7 bases. This CDR3 spans 14 amino acids. In germline, CDR1 is PRHDT, CDR2 FYEKMQ (reference sequence). V lost 4 bases to trimming and J lost 11 bases; unmatched junction nucleotides: 13. CDR3 DNA sequence: TGTGCCAGCAGCTCCGACAGGGAGGTCAGATGGGCTTTCTTT. It codes for CASSSDREVRWAFF.

This clonotype was seen only a few times. J is TRBJ1-1 and V is TRBV20-1; no reliable D call. V shed 4 bases and J shed 5 bases, with 8 bases lying between them. The CDR3 covers 11 residues. From germline, CDR1 is DFQATT and CDR2 SNEGSKA (reference sequence). The CDR3, as DNA: TGCAGTGCTACCCCGACAACTGAAGCTTTCTTT. Amino acid sequence: CSATPTTEAFF.

The chain carries TRBV24-1 and TRBJ1-2, with 9 bases aligning to TRBD1. CDR3 length: 13 residues. J was trimmed by 6 bases and V by 2 bases; bases with no gene match: 0. Germline V gene lookup returns CDR1 KGHDR and CDR2 SFDVKD. For the CDR3, the DNA is TGTGCCACCAGTGATTGGACAGGGGATGGCTACACCTTC. It codes for CATSDWTGDGYTF.

This clonotype was seen a handful of times. This rearrangement joins TRBV20-1 to TRBJ2-5, with D possibly TRBD2 on 6 matching bases. Trimming shortened V by 0 bases and J by 6 bases, and 20 bases separated the two germline ends. This CDR3 contains 16 residues. Germline lookup yields CDR1 DFQATT and CDR2 SNEGSKA (reference sequence). CDR3 protein: CSAREPGSWARKTQYF. CDR3 nucleotide sequence: TGCAGTGCTAGAGAACCCGGGAGTTGGGCGCGAAAGACCCAGTACTTC.

This chain links TRBV6-1 with TRBJ2-6; 9 bases are shared with TRBD2. Germline V lookup: CDR1 MNHNS, CDR2 SASEGT. Trimming at V came to 6 bases and at J to 0 bases, leaving 12 bases not matched to a gene. The CDR3 is 19 residues long. The CDR3 nucleotides are TGTGCCAGCAGCCTAGCGGGGTCTGGCGGGCCCTCTGGGGCCAACGTCCTGACTTTC. Translated, it gives CASSLAGSGGPSGANVLTF.

In this sample, this clonotype turned up a few times. V is TRBV7-2 and J is TRBJ2-4; no clear D. CDR1 SGHTA and CDR2 FQGNSA come from the germline V gene. The CDR3 has 15 residues. V was trimmed by 3 bases and J by 0 bases, leaving 9 bases between them. CDR3 region: CASSFPTLAKNIQYF. Here the CDR3 DNA reads TGTGCCAGCAGCTTTCCCACTTTAGCCAAAAACATTCAGTACTTC. The variable domain in full, with the rest retrieved from reference TRBV7-2 and TRBJ2-4, is GAGVSQSPSNKVTEKGKDVELRCDPISGHTALYWYRQSLGQGLEFLIYFQGNSAPDKSGLPSDRFSAERTGGSVSTLTIQRTQQEDSAVYLCASSFPTLAKNIQYFGAGTRLSVL.

This clonotype was counted ten times or more. The rearrangement joins TRBV5-1 to TRBJ1-1; D might be TRBD1 (6 bases). The length of the CDR3 is 12 residues. V lost 3 bases and J lost 10, with 13 bases in between. The V gene's germline CDR1 is SGHRS and CDR2 YFSETQ. The CDR3 DNA follows: TGCGCCAGCAGCTCACAGGGAACAGGAGCTTTCTTT. Its translation: CASSSQGTGAFF.

This clonotype was picked up many times. The chain recombines TRBV12-3 or TRBV12-4 with TRBJ2-3; the D call may be TRBD1 or TRBD2 (6 bases each). The CDR3 spans 15 residues. Trimming took 8 bases from V and 7 from J, leaving 22 bases between them. CDR3 amino acids: CASVYKGGHRNTQYF. CDR3 DNA sequence: TGTGCCAGCGTTTACAAAGGGGGGCACCGTAATACGCAGTATTTT.

The table lists this clonotype with many counts. The V gene is TRBV27, the J gene TRBJ2-3, with 7 bases fitting TRBD2. The CDR3 loop spans 15 amino acids. From germline, CDR1 is MNHEY and CDR2 SMNVEV (reference sequence). V shed 4 bases, J shed 2 bases, and the junction held 6 bases outside the gene matches. The CDR3 region is CASSSGRGFTDTQYF. The DNA of the CDR3 is TGTGCCAGCAGTTCGGGGCGGGGGTTCACAGATACGCAGTATTTT.

This clonotype was picked up a small number of times. This rearrangement joins TRBV5-1 to TRBJ2-7, with D perhaps matching TRBD2 (5 bases). The CDR3 totals 18 residues. Trimming took 0 bases from V and 0 from J, leaving 19 bases between them. Germline V gene sequence: CDR1 SGHRS, CDR2 YFSETQ. In nucleotides, the CDR3 is TGCGCCAGCAGCTTGGAAGCGGTAAATACTTTTGACTCCTACGAGCAGTACTTC. This codes for CASSLEAVNTFDSYEQYF.

The rearrangement links TRBV6-5 to TRBJ2-3; 10 nucleotides agree with TRBD1. The CDR3 consists of 16 residues. Losses at the gene ends were 3 bases for V and 5 bases for J; bases not matched to a gene: 8. Germline V gene lookup returns CDR1 MNHEY and CDR2 SVGAGI. The CDR3 bases are TGTGCCAGCAGTTATGGTGTGGGACAGGGGCGAGATACGCAGTATTTT. Translation: CASSYGVGQGRDTQYF.

This clonotype was found a few times. The V gene is TRBV9, the J gene TRBJ2-1; D may be TRBD2 (6 bases). CDR1 and CDR2 from the germline V gene are SGDLS and YYNGEE. The CDR3 is made up of 15 amino acids. V was pared by 3 bases and J by 1 base, with 11 bases between. CDR3 nucleotide sequence: TGTGCCAGCAGCGCCTGGAGGGCGTCCTACAATGAGCAGTTCTTC. It yields the protein CASSAWRASYNEQFF.

The chain has TRBV3-1 and TRBJ1-5; TRBD1 matches 8 bases. Germline V lookup: CDR1 LGHDT, CDR2 YNNKEL (reference sequence). The ends lost 2 bases at V and 3 bases at J; junction bases unmatched: 0. The CDR3 consists of 14 residues. This chain's CDR3 is CASSQQGANQPQHF. The DNA for the CDR3 is TGTGCCAGCAGCCAACAGGGGGCCAATCAGCCCCAGCATTTT.